The present entry profiles one T cell receptor (beta chain) with its context. What antigen it recognizes has not been identified. Base qualities are not provided; no much larger clone lies one nucleotide away. The TCR beta CDR3 regions were amplified from RNA transcripts. For the first round of RT-PCR on the TCR CDR3, the HTBI primer set was used together with the Qiagen OneStep RT-PCR kit. Libraries were constructed in a second round of multiplex PCR, after which size selection and purification were carried out. Libraries were sequenced paired-end with 100 bp reads on an Illumina HiSeq2000. In the source study's methods: Raw data were processed with SOAPnuke, discarding reads with adapters, uncalled bases, mean Phred below 15, or no exact constant-primer or identifier match. High-quality paired reads were merged using COPE v1.2.5, and each unique nucleotide sequence was defined as a clonotype. MiTCR v1.1 was used to align clonotypes to the IMGT TRBV, TRBD and TRBJ reference segments. The analysis included only V-J combinations with a frequency above 0.0001, which together covered roughly 99% of the repertoires. The TCS score was defined as F50 (clonal expansion) divided by E x V (chaos), with BLOSUM62-based TCRdist calculated between CDR3 peptides within each V-J. Welch's t-statistics and random forest reduced 450 to 600 V-J features to 10 to 15, which were used in a naive Bayes classifier (R e1071). TCRdb applied fastp at Q25 and MiXCR to the public reads, then kept only in-frame beta chains. Rows with one shared CDR3 protein collapse into an entry with the most common genes and DNA. These V and J calls rely on TCRdb rather than the paper's analysis. In all, the sample holds about 380,000 distinct CDR3 sequences, and about 13% of those were seen once. The ten largest clones add up to around 21% of the sample.

The hyperthyroidism patients were between 18 and 65 years old and newly diagnosed, with a disease duration of less than 2 months. Any patient with an uncontrolled infection, another autoimmune disease, pregnancy or lactation was excluded. Diagnoses were based on clinical symptoms, serum thyroxine and TRAb, thyroid ultrasound and orbital computed tomography. For progressor patients, blood was drawn at the first diagnosis of hyperthyroidism, before any ophthalmopathy symptoms had appeared. PBMCs were isolated from 7.5 to 10 ml of fresh peripheral blood by Ficoll-Paque density gradient centrifugation. Progressor patients were defined as those initially diagnosed with Graves' hyperthyroidism in whom ophthalmopathy developed during follow-up. Total RNA was extracted using Trizol reagent, and RNA quality was assessed on an Agilent 2100 Bioanalyzer. The sample is drawn from a study of T cells in Graves' hyperthyroidism and ophthalmopathy (dated by TCRdb to the late 2010s). Some background on the complete study: Peripheral blood samples were taken at initial diagnosis, before any treatment was given. To identify TCR V-J signatures that set the groups apart, the researchers used a discovery cohort of roughly 100 patients, made up of some 41 with Graves' ophthalmopathy and some 60 with stable Graves' hyperthyroidism. Prospective prediction of ophthalmopathy was tested in an independent validation cohort of some 19 hyperthyroidism patients and 17 patients who later progressed to ophthalmopathy. The 95 to 100 discovery patients were divided at random into training and test sets in a 7:3 ratio. Thyroid tissue and blood T-cell repertoires from six Graves' hyperthyroidism patients were also compared in the study. Once sampling was done, hyperthyroidism patients were given methimazole at a starting dose of 30 mg daily, whereas ophthalmopathy patients were given high-dose intravenous methylprednisolone. TCR Vbeta CDR3 sequencing of 120 to 150 peripheral blood samples (around 45 ophthalmopathy, some 75 hyperthyroidism and approximately 17 progressor patients) is reported in the paper.

The research as a whole found: In validation, progression to ophthalmopathy was predicted by the model with nearly 71% sensitivity and 72% to 80% specificity, a median of around 5.9 months before onset. In cross-validation, a model built on a 13 V-J signature told ophthalmopathy apart from stable hyperthyroidism with under 90% sensitivity and roughly 82% specificity, and in testing the same model reached 80%/75%. No statistical method was used to fix the sample size in advance, and group allocation was not hidden from the investigators. Most expanded thyroid clonotypes (frequency above 0.001) were also found in blood, which suggests that blood repertoires may mirror thyroid immune responses.

The clonotype originates from a man younger than 40 with Graves' hyperthyroidism that later progressed to Graves' ophthalmopathy. The sample consisted of blood.

The bases are TGTGCCAGCAGTTACCCCGCAGAGTGGGGGCGTGGCTACACCTTC. Translated, this gives CASSYPAEWGRGYTF. Recombination joined TRBV28 with TRBJ1-2; TRBD1 could be the D gene, as 6 bases match. In the germline V gene, CDR1 corresponds to MDHEN and CDR2 to SYDVKM. There are 15 amino acids in the CDR3, from cysteine to phenylalanine inclusive. Only the CDR3 region is kept as DNA, spanning 45 bases read in frame from base 1. V and J are truncated by 4 bases and 7 bases respectively, leaving an intervening sequence of 19 bases.